The text below deals with one T cell receptor beta chain. Its target is not known. Trimming took off 10 bases at V and 2 bases at J, with 12 bases between the two ends. CDR1 and CDR2 (germline): MNHNY, SVGAGI (reference sequence). CDR3 length equals 12 residues. These data originate in a study of CD8+ T cells in alopecia areata. Broader study findings: Scalp lesions, especially in alopecia totalis/universalis, had higher clonality than normal scalp. Clarity of TCR sharing across patients fell short of that in mice, possibly HLA-related.

Reverse transcription of extracted RNA yielded cDNA, which provided the sequencing template. Generated by immunoSEQ multiplex PCR, the TCRdb table keeps only in-frame clones and is missing some. Among approximately 24,000 clones listed, 40% to 65% were seen once. Sequenced sample: NKG2D-high CD8+ T cells sorted from blood. The chain links TRBV6-6 to TRBJ2-7, with D maybe TRBD1 (6 bases). The TCR originated in a human donor with alopecia areata. This chain's CDR3 is CATDAGAYEQYF. The CDR3 region has the DNA TGTGCCACCGACGCAGGGGCCTACGAGCAGTACTTC.